These T cell receptor beta chains were read from a single sample in a study of low-dose radiotherapy and immunotherapy resistance in tumors. From the reads, TCRdb called clonotypes with MiXCR, one entry per CDR3 protein. The sample shows 85,000 to 100,000 distinct CDR3 sequences, 9% to 9.5% of them seen only once. Sequenced material: PBMCs, taken before treatment. All receptors derive from a male donor with prostate cancer. Each CDR3 is given with its conserved first and last residue. D genes are given only for firm matches. Only some rows state a clone size, as once, few, many or a class for expanded clones.

d_gene: -
j_gene: TRBJ1-1
abundance: many
v_gene: TRBV12-3/TRBV12-4
CDR3aa: CASSRVQGANTEAFF
CDR3nt: TGTGCCAGCAGTAGGGTACAGGGAGCGAACACTGAAGCTTTCTTT

d_gene: TRBD2
j_gene: TRBJ2-1
abundance: many
v_gene: TRBV4-2
CDR3aa: CASSQDLSGSSYNEQFF
CDR3nt: TGTGCCAGCAGCCAAGATCTCAGCGGGAGCTCCTACAATGAGCAGTTCTTC

d_gene: -
j_gene: TRBJ1-3
abundance: many
v_gene: TRBV12-3/TRBV12-4
CDR3aa: CASSRPTTGNTIYF
CDR3nt: TGTGCCAGCAGCCGGCCCACAACAGGAAACACCATATATTTT

d_gene: -
j_gene: TRBJ2-1
abundance: many
v_gene: TRBV29-1
CDR3aa: CSVDVRINYNEQFF
CDR3nt: TGCAGCGTTGATGTGCGGATTAATTACAATGAGCAGTTCTTC

d_gene: -
j_gene: TRBJ1-6
abundance: many
v_gene: TRBV28
CDR3aa: CASSENSPLHF
CDR3nt: TGTGCCAGCAGCGAGAATTCACCCCTCCACTTT

d_gene: TRBD1
j_gene: TRBJ2-4
abundance: few
v_gene: TRBV6-1
CDR3aa: CASSGWTGGQNIHYF
CDR3nt: TGTGCCAGCAGTGGATGGACAGGGGGCCAAAACATTCATTACTTC

d_gene: TRBD1
j_gene: TRBJ2-3
abundance: -
v_gene: TRBV5-1
CDR3aa: CASSPGDRGISDTQYF
CDR3nt: TGCGCCAGCAGCCCCGGGGACAGGGGTATATCAGATACGCAGTATTTT

d_gene: -
j_gene: TRBJ2-3
abundance: many
v_gene: TRBV18
CDR3aa: CASSPRSSKDTQYF
CDR3nt: TGTGCCAGCTCACCACGTTCGTCGAAAGATACGCAGTATTTT

d_gene: TRBD2
j_gene: TRBJ2-1
abundance: many
v_gene: TRBV5-1
CDR3aa: CASSLLTGGYNEQFF
CDR3nt: TGCGCCAGCAGCTTGCTAACGGGAGGGTACAATGAGCAGTTCTTC

d_gene: -
j_gene: TRBJ1-6
abundance: many
v_gene: TRBV5-1
CDR3aa: CASSFTTERRSPLHF
CDR3nt: TGCGCCAGCAGCTTTACGACAGAAAGAAGGTCACCCCTCCACTTT

d_gene: TRBD1
j_gene: TRBJ2-7
abundance: many
v_gene: TRBV20-1
CDR3aa: CSADSDRGIYEQYF
CDR3nt: TGCAGTGCGGACTCGGACAGGGGAATCTACGAGCAGTACTTC

d_gene: -
j_gene: TRBJ2-1
abundance: many
v_gene: TRBV7-6
CDR3aa: CASSLVTVWEEINEQFF
CDR3nt: TGTGCCAGCAGCTTAGTTACGGTGTGGGAGGAGATCAATGAGCAGTTCTTC

d_gene: -
j_gene: TRBJ1-4
abundance: few
v_gene: TRBV28
CDR3aa: CASTLSGTNEKLFF
CDR3nt: TGTGCCAGCACCCTTTCCGGGACTAATGAAAAACTGTTTTTT

d_gene: -
j_gene: TRBJ1-4
abundance: many
v_gene: TRBV3-1
CDR3aa: CASSQDGGAAGNEKLFF
CDR3nt: TGTGCCAGCAGCCAAGATGGCGGGGCCGCCGGTAATGAAAAACTGTTTTTT

d_gene: TRBD1
j_gene: TRBJ2-2
abundance: many
v_gene: TRBV5-1
CDR3aa: CASSMGTGSPGELFF
CDR3nt: TGTGCCAGCAGCATGGGGACAGGGTCACCCGGGGAGCTGTTTTTT

d_gene: TRBD1
j_gene: TRBJ1-1
abundance: many
v_gene: TRBV29-1
CDR3aa: CSVEEGPGGRAFF
CDR3nt: TGCAGCGTTGAAGAAGGACCAGGGGGCCGAGCTTTCTTT

d_gene: TRBD2
j_gene: TRBJ2-1
abundance: many
v_gene: TRBV4-1
CDR3aa: CASSQASVAGASYNEQFF
CDR3nt: TGCGCCAGCAGCCAAGCTTCCGTAGCGGGAGCCTCCTACAATGAGCAGTTCTTC

d_gene: TRBD1
j_gene: TRBJ1-5
abundance: many
v_gene: TRBV28
CDR3aa: CAGTPGQGNNQPQHF
CDR3nt: TGTGCCGGAACACCGGGACAGGGGAACAATCAGCCCCAGCATTTT

d_gene: TRBD2
j_gene: TRBJ2-3
abundance: many
v_gene: TRBV10-1
CDR3aa: CARTGGEVEGATQYF
CDR3nt: TGCGCCAGGACGGGGGGAGAGGTGGAGGGCGCTACGCAGTATTTT

d_gene: -
j_gene: TRBJ1-4
abundance: many
v_gene: TRBV29-1
CDR3aa: CSVEDSGAHFF
CDR3nt: TGCAGCGTTGAAGATTCGGGGGCCCATTTTTTT

d_gene: -
j_gene: TRBJ2-5
abundance: many
v_gene: TRBV4-3
CDR3aa: CASSQDRGRETQYF
CDR3nt: TGCGCCAGCAGCCAAGACAGAGGGCGGGAGACCCAGTACTTC

d_gene: -
j_gene: TRBJ2-3
abundance: many
v_gene: TRBV7-3
CDR3aa: CASSPASTSADTQYF
CDR3nt: TGTGCCAGCAGCCCTGCGAGCACGTCCGCAGATACGCAGTATTTT

d_gene: -
j_gene: TRBJ2-1
abundance: many
v_gene: TRBV7-2
CDR3aa: CASSYPNDARNEQFF
CDR3nt: TGTGCCAGCAGCTACCCTAACGACGCGCGGAATGAGCAGTTCTTC

d_gene: TRBD2
j_gene: TRBJ2-7
abundance: many
v_gene: TRBV13
CDR3aa: CASQRITSGAYEQYF
CDR3nt: TGTGCCAGCCAGAGAATAACTAGCGGTGCCTACGAGCAGTACTTC

d_gene: -
j_gene: TRBJ2-1
abundance: few
v_gene: TRBV12-3/TRBV12-4
CDR3aa: CASSQSGAYNEQFF
CDR3nt: TGTGCCAGCAGTCAATCGGGAGCCTACAATGAGCAGTTCTTC

d_gene: -
j_gene: TRBJ1-1
abundance: many
v_gene: TRBV12-3/TRBV12-4
CDR3aa: CASSIEVLSEAFF
CDR3nt: TGTGCCAGCAGTATAGAGGTTCTGTCTGAAGCTTTCTTT

d_gene: TRBD1
j_gene: TRBJ1-4
abundance: many
v_gene: TRBV14
CDR3aa: CASRPGQGVVTNEKLFF
CDR3nt: TGTGCCAGCAGGCCGGGACAGGGAGTAGTAACTAATGAAAAACTGTTTTTT

d_gene: -
j_gene: TRBJ1-1
abundance: many
v_gene: TRBV30
CDR3aa: CAWSVGSEAFF
CDR3nt: TGTGCCTGGAGTGTGGGGAGCGAGGCTTTCTTT

d_gene: TRBD2
j_gene: TRBJ2-3
abundance: -
v_gene: TRBV5-1
CDR3aa: CASSLYSGRAGDTQYF
CDR3nt: TGCGCCAGCAGCTTGTATAGCGGGAGGGCCGGAGATACGCAGTATTTT

d_gene: -
j_gene: TRBJ1-5
abundance: many
v_gene: TRBV9
CDR3aa: CARNNQPQHF
CDR3nt: TGTGCCAGAAACAATCAGCCCCAGCATTTT

d_gene: TRBD2
j_gene: TRBJ2-1
abundance: many
v_gene: TRBV6-2/TRBV6-3
CDR3aa: CASSFNFLAGGSEQFF
CDR3nt: TGTGCCAGCAGTTTTAATTTCCTAGCGGGAGGTAGTGAGCAGTTCTTC

d_gene: TRBD2
j_gene: TRBJ2-3
abundance: many
v_gene: TRBV2
CDR3aa: CASSGLAGAKDTQYF
CDR3nt: TGTGCCAGCAGTGGACTAGCGGGAGCTAAAGATACGCAGTATTTT

d_gene: -
j_gene: TRBJ2-7
abundance: many
v_gene: TRBV6-1
CDR3aa: CASSDPSTYEQYF
CDR3nt: TGTGCCAGCAGTGACCCCTCGACCTACGAGCAGTACTTC

d_gene: -
j_gene: TRBJ2-7
abundance: many
v_gene: TRBV12-3/TRBV12-4
CDR3aa: CASSLGRGEQYF
CDR3nt: TGTGCCAGCAGCTTAGGACGGGGCGAGCAGTACTTC

d_gene: -
j_gene: TRBJ2-3
abundance: -
v_gene: TRBV3-1
CDR3aa: CASSLRGMGGTDTQYF
CDR3nt: TGTGCCAGCAGCCTAAGAGGGATGGGCGGCACAGATACGCAGTATTTT

d_gene: -
j_gene: TRBJ2-1
abundance: many
v_gene: TRBV5-5
CDR3aa: CASSFDRLESYNEQFF
CDR3nt: TGTGCCAGCAGCTTCGACAGATTAGAATCCTACAATGAGCAGTTCTTC

d_gene: TRBD2
j_gene: TRBJ2-1
abundance: many
v_gene: TRBV2
CDR3aa: CASPGRGDNEQFF
CDR3nt: TGTGCCAGCCCAGGGAGGGGAGACAATGAGCAGTTCTTC

d_gene: -
j_gene: TRBJ2-1
abundance: many
v_gene: TRBV11-1
CDR3aa: CASSLAGMINEQFF
CDR3nt: TGTGCCAGCAGCTTAGCGGGAATGATAAATGAGCAGTTCTTC

d_gene: TRBD2
j_gene: TRBJ2-3
abundance: many
v_gene: TRBV20-1
CDR3aa: CSAPTGTSGMTSTDTQYF
CDR3nt: TGCAGTGCGCCAACCGGGACTAGCGGGATGACTAGCACAGATACGCAGTATTTT

d_gene: -
j_gene: TRBJ2-3
abundance: many
v_gene: TRBV29-1
CDR3aa: CSVESEQSPDTQYF
CDR3nt: TGCAGCGTTGAATCGGAGCAGTCCCCAGATACGCAGTATTTT

d_gene: -
j_gene: TRBJ1-1
abundance: many
v_gene: TRBV28
CDR3aa: CASKGGRIDQNTEAFF
CDR3nt: TGTGCCAGTAAGGGGGGACGGATCGACCAGAACACTGAAGCTTTCTTT

d_gene: TRBD2
j_gene: TRBJ2-6
abundance: many
v_gene: TRBV11-1
CDR3aa: CASSLLAGVSGANVLTF
CDR3nt: TGTGCCAGCAGCTTACTAGCGGGAGTCTCTGGGGCCAACGTCCTGACTTTC

d_gene: -
j_gene: TRBJ1-6
abundance: many
v_gene: TRBV4-1
CDR3aa: CASSRLLLGGGYSPLHF
CDR3nt: TGCGCCAGCAGCCGCTTGCTGCTGGGAGGTGGTTATTCACCCCTCCACTTT

d_gene: -
j_gene: TRBJ2-7
abundance: many
v_gene: TRBV28
CDR3aa: CASSLEWGGQYF
CDR3nt: TGTGCCAGCAGTTTAGAGTGGGGCGGGCAGTACTTC

d_gene: -
j_gene: TRBJ2-1
abundance: many
v_gene: TRBV20-1
CDR3aa: CSAREVSRNNEQFF
CDR3nt: TGCAGTGCTAGAGAGGTCAGCCGTAACAATGAGCAGTTCTTC

d_gene: TRBD1
j_gene: TRBJ2-3
abundance: many
v_gene: TRBV5-5
CDR3aa: CASSPGTGKGADTQYF
CDR3nt: TGTGCCAGCAGCCCGGGGACAGGGAAGGGGGCAGATACGCAGTATTTT

d_gene: -
j_gene: TRBJ2-7
abundance: many
v_gene: TRBV3-1
CDR3aa: CASSLGGGQYEQYF
CDR3nt: TGTGCCAGCAGCCTTGGGGGAGGACAATACGAGCAGTACTTC

d_gene: -
j_gene: TRBJ2-6
abundance: many
v_gene: TRBV27
CDR3aa: CASSSARGPSSGANVLTF
CDR3nt: TGTGCCAGCAGTTCTGCTCGGGGTCCGAGCTCTGGGGCCAACGTCCTGACTTTC

d_gene: -
j_gene: TRBJ1-5
abundance: -
v_gene: TRBV4-1
CDR3aa: CASSRDFGSNQPQHF
CDR3nt: TGCGCCAGCAGCCGCGACTTTGGTAGCAATCAGCCCCAGCATTTT

d_gene: -
j_gene: TRBJ2-1
abundance: many
v_gene: TRBV29-1
CDR3aa: CSAEVSGRTYNEQFF
CDR3nt: TGCAGCGCCGAGGTCTCAGGGAGGACCTACAATGAGCAGTTCTTC

d_gene: -
j_gene: TRBJ2-7
abundance: many
v_gene: TRBV28
CDR3aa: CASSLSEAYEQYF
CDR3nt: TGTGCCAGCAGTTTATCCGAGGCTTACGAGCAGTACTTC

d_gene: TRBD1
j_gene: TRBJ2-7
abundance: many
v_gene: TRBV6-2/TRBV6-3
CDR3aa: CASRDRGGNYEQYF
CDR3nt: TGTGCCAGCAGGGACAGGGGGGGAAACTACGAGCAGTACTTC

d_gene: TRBD1
j_gene: TRBJ2-1
abundance: many
v_gene: TRBV5-1
CDR3aa: CASSSGQTVQFF
CDR3nt: TGCGCCAGCAGCTCGGGACAGACCGTGCAGTTCTTC

d_gene: TRBD1
j_gene: TRBJ2-4
abundance: many
v_gene: TRBV7-2
CDR3aa: CASSSQGAKNIQYF
CDR3nt: TGTGCCAGCAGCTCACAGGGGGCCAAAAACATTCAGTACTTC

d_gene: TRBD1
j_gene: TRBJ2-1
abundance: many
v_gene: TRBV25-1
CDR3aa: CASSESNRGTNEQFF
CDR3nt: TGTGCCAGCAGTGAATCGAACAGGGGCACAAATGAGCAGTTCTTC